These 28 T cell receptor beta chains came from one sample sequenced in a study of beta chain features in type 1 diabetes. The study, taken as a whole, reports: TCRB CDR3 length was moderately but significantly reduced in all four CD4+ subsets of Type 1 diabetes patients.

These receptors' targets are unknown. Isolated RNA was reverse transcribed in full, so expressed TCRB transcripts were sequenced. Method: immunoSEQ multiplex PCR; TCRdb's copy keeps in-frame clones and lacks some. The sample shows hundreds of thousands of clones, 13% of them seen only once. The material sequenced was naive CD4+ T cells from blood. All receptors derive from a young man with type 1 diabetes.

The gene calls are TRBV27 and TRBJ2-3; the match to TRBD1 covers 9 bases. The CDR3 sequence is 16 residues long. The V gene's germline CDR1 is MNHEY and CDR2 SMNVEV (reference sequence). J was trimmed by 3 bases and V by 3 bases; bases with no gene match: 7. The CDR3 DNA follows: TGTGCCAGCAGTTTCTTGGGACAGGGTGAAACAGATACGCAGTATTTT. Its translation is CASSFLGQGETDTQYF.

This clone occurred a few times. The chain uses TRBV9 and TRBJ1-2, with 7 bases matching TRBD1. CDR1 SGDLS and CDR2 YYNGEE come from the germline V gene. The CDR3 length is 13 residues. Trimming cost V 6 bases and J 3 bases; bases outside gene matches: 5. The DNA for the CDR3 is TGTGCCAGCACTCGACAGGGACACTATGGCTACACCTTC. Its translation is CASTRQGHYGYTF.

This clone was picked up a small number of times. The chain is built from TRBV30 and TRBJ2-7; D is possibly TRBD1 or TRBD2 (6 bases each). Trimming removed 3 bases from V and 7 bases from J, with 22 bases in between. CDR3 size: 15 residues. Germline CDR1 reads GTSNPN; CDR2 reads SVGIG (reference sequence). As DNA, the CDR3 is TGTGCCTGGAGACGGGGGCGAGACAGATGGGGTGAGCAGTACTTC. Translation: CAWRRGRDRWGEQYF.

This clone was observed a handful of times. Here the CDR3 DNA reads TGTGCCAGCAGTACACTGGGGATCGGGGAGCTGTTTTTT. Its protein is CASSTLGIGELFF. This sequence joins TRBV25-1 and TRBJ2-2, with unresolved D. The ends were cut back, 5 bases at V and 7 bases at J, with 11 bases in the middle. This CDR3 is built from 13 residues. CDR1 is MGHDK and CDR2 is SYGVNS in the germline V gene.

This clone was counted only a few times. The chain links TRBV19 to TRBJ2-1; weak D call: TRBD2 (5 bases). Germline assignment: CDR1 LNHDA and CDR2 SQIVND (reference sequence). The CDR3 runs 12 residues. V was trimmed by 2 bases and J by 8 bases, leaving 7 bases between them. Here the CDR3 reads CASSIKRDEQFF. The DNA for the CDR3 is TGTGCCAGTAGTATAAAGAGGGATGAGCAGTTCTTC. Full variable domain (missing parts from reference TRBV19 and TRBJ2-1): DGGITQSPKYLFRKEGQNVTLSCEQNLNHDAMYWYRQDPGQGLRLIYYSQIVNDFQKGDIAEGYSVSREKKESFPLTVTSAQKNPTAFYLCASSIKRDEQFFGPGTRLTVL.

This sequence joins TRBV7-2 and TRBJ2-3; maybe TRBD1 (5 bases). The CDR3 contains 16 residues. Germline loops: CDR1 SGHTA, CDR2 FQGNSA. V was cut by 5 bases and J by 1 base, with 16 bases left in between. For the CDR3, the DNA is TGTGCCAGCAGCCCAGGACAAGGGGTCCGCACAGATACGCAGTATTTT. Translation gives CASSPGQGVRTDTQYF.

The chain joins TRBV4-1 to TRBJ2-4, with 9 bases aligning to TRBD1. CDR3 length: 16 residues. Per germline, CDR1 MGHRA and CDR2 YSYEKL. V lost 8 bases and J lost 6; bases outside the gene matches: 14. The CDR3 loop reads CASSPPTRDRVNIQYF. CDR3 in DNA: TGCGCCAGCTCCCCTCCAACCCGGGACAGGGTAAACATTCAGTACTTC.

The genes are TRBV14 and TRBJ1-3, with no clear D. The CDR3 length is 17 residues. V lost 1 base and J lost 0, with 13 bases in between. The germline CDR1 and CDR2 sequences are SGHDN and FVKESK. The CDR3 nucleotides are TGTGCCAGCAGCCAAGGGGCTCCACAGTCCTCTGGAAACACCATATATTTT. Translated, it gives CASSQGAPQSSGNTIYF.

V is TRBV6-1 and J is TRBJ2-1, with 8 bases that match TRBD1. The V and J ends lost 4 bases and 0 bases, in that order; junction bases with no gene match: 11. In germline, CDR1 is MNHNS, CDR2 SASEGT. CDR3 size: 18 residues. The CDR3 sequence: CASSGKTGGIGSYNEQFF. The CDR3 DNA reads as TGTGCCAGCAGTGGGAAAACAGGGGGTATTGGCTCCTACAATGAGCAGTTCTTC.

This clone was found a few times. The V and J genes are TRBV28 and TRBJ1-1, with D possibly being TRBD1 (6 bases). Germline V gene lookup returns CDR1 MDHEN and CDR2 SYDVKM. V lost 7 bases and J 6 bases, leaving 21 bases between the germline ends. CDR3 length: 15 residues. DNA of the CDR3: TGTGCCAGCACCGCCCCGGACAGTTCTAGGGCTGAAGCTTTCTTT. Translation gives CASTAPDSSRAEAFF.

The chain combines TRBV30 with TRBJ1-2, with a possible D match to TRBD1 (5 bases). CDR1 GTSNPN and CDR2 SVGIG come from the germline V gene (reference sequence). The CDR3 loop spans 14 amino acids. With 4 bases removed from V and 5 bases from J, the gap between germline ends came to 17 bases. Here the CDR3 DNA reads TGTGCCTGGACTCCCATGGGGGTGCGGTATGGCTACACCTTC. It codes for CAWTPMGVRYGYTF. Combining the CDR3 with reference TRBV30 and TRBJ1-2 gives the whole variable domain SQTIHQWPATLVQPVGSPLSLECTVEGTSNPNLYWYRQAAGRGLQLLFYSVGIGQISSEVPQNLSASRPQDRQFILSSKKLLLSDSGFYLCAWTPMGVRYGYTFGSGTRLTVV.

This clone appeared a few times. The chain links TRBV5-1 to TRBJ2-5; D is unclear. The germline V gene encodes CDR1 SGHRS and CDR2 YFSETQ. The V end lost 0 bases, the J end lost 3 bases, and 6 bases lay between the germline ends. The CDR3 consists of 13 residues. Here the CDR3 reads CASSLVPEETQYF. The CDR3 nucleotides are TGCGCCAGCAGCTTGGTTCCAGAAGAGACCCAGTACTTC.

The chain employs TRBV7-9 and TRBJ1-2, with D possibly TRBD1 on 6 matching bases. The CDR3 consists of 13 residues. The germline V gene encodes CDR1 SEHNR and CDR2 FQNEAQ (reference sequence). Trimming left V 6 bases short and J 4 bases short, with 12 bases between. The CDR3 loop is CASRNTGTYGYTF. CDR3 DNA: TGTGCCAGCAGGAACACAGGGACCTATGGCTACACCTTC.

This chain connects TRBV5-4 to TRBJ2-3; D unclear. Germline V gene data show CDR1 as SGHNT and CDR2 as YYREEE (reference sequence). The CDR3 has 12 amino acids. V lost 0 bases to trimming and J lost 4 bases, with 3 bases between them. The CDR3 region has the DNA TGTGCCAGCAGCTTGGATCCAGATACGCAGTATTTT. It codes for CASSLDPDTQYF.

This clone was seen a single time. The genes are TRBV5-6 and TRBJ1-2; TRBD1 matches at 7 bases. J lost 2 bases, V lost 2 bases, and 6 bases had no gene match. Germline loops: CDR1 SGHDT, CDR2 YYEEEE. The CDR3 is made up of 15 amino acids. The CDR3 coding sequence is TGTGCCAGCAGCTTAAGGACAGGCAACAACTATGGCTACACCTTC. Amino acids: CASSLRTGNNYGYTF.

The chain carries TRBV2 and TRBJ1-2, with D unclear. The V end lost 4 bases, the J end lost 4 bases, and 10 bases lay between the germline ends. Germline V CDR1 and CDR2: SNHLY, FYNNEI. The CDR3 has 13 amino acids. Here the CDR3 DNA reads TGTGCCAGCAGTGTCCTCTCAGTCTATGGCTACACCTTC. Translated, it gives CASSVLSVYGYTF.

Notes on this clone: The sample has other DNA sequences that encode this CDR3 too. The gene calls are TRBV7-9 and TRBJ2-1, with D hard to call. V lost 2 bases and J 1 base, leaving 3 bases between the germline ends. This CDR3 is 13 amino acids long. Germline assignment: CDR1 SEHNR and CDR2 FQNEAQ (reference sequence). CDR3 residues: CASSLISYNEQFF. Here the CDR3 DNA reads TGTGCCAGCAGCTTAATTTCCTACAATGAGCAGTTCTTC.

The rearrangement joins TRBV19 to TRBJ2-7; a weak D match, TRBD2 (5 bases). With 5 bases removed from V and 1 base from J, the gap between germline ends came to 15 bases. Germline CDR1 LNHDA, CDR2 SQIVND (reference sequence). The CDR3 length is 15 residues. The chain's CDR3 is CASSSSGPGSYEQYF. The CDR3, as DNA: TGTGCCAGTAGTTCCTCGGGTCCGGGGTCCTACGAGCAGTACTTC.

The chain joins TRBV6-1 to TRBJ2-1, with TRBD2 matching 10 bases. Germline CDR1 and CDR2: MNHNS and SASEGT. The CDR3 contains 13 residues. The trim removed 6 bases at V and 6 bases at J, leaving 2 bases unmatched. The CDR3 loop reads CASSRTSGNEQFF. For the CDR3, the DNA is TGTGCCAGCAGCCGGACTAGCGGCAATGAGCAGTTCTTC.

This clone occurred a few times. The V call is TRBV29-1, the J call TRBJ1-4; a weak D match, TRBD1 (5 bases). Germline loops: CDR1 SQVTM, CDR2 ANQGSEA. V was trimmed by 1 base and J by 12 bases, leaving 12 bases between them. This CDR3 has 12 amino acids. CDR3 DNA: TGCAGCGTTGAAGGGTCCGGGGCCGAACTGTTTTTT. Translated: CSVEGSGAELFF.

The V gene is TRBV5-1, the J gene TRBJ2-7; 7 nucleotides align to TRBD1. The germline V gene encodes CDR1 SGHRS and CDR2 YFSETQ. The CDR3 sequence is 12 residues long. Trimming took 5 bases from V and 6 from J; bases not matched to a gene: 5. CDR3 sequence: CASRRTGREQYF. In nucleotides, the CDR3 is TGCGCCAGCAGACGGACAGGCCGCGAGCAGTACTTC. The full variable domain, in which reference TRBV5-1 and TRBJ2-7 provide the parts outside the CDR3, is KAGVTQTPRYLIKTRGQQVTLSCSPISGHRSVSWYQQTPGQGLQFLFEYFSETQRNKGNFPGRFSGRQFSNSRSEMNVSTLELGDSALYLCASRRTGREQYFGPGTRLTVT.

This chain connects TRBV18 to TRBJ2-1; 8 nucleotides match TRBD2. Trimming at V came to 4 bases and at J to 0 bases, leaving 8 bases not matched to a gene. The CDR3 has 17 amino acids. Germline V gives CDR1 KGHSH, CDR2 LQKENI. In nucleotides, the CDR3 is TGTGCCAGCTCACATAATAAGCGGGGGAGCTCCTACAATGAGCAGTTCTTC. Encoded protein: CASSHNKRGSSYNEQFF. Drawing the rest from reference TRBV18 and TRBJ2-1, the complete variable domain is NAGVMQNPRHLVRRRGQEARLRCSPMKGHSHVYWYRQLPEEGLKFMVYLQKENIIDESGMPKERFSAEFPKEGPSILRIQQVVRGDSAAYFCASSHNKRGSSYNEQFFGPGTRLTVL.

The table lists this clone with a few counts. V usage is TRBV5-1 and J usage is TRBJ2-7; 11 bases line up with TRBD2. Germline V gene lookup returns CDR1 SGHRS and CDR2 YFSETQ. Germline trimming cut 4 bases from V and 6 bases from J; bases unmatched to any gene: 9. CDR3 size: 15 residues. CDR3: CASSRPGTSGLEQYF. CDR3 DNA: TGCGCCAGCAGCCGACCAGGGACTAGCGGTCTCGAGCAGTACTTC.

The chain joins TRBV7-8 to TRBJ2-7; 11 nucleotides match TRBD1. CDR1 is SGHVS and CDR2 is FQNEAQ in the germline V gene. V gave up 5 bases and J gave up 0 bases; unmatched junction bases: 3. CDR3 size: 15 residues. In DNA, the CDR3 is TGTGCCAGCAGCGACGGGACAGGGGGCTCCTACGAGCAGTACTTC. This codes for CASSDGTGGSYEQYF.

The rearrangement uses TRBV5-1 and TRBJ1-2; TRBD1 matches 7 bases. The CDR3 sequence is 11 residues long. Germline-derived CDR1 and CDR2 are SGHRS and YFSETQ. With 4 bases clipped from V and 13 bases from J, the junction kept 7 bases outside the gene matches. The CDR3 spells CASSPGRGLTF. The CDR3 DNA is TGCGCCAGCAGCCCGGGAAGGGGGCTCACCTTC. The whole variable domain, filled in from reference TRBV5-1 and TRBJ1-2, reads KAGVTQTPRYLIKTRGQQVTLSCSPISGHRSVSWYQQTPGQGLQFLFEYFSETQRNKGNFPGRFSGRQFSNSRSEMNVSTLELGDSALYLCASSPGRGLTFGSGTRLTVV.

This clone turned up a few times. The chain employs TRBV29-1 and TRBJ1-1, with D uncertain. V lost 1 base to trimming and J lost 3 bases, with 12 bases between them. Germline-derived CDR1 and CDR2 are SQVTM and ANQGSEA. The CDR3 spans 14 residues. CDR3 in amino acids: CSVEVFREHTEAFF. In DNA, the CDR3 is TGCAGCGTTGAAGTCTTCCGGGAGCACACTGAAGCTTTCTTT.

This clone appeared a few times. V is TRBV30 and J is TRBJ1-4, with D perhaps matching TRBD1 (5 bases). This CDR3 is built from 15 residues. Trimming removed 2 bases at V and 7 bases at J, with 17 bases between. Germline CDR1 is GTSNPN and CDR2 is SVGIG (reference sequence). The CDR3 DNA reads TGTGCCTGGAGTACAACGACCGGCGGGGGTGAAAAACTGTTTTTT. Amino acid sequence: CAWSTTTGGGEKLFF.

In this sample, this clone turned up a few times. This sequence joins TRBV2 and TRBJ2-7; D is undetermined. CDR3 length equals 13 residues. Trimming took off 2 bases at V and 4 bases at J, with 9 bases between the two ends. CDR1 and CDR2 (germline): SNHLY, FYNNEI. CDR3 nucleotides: TGTGCCAGCAGTGAAACAATTTCGTACGAGCAGTACTTC. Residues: CASSETISYEQYF.